The 28 T cell receptor beta chains given below trace back to one sample, sequenced in a study of blood T cell repertoires in COVID-19. The method was immunoSEQ multiplex PCR; TCRdb's version includes in-frame clones alone and lacks a portion of them. This table holds more than 200,000 clones, approximately 84% found once. Material: PBMCs or T cells enriched from blood (not recorded which). These receptors all stem from a man aged 55 to 69 who had recovered from COVID-19.

V and J are TRBV19 and TRBJ2-5; D remains ambiguous. The ends were cut back, 5 bases at V and 5 bases at J, with 15 bases in the middle. The CDR3 is made up of 14 amino acids. Germline V CDR1 and CDR2: LNHDA, SQIVND (reference sequence). The chain's CDR3 is CASSSRRAGETQYF. For the CDR3, the DNA is TGTGCCAGTAGTTCCCGGAGAGCTGGCGAGACCCAGTACTTC.

The chain is built from TRBV19 and TRBJ1-6, with TRBD1 matching over 9 bases. Germline trimming cut 4 bases from V and 7 bases from J; bases unmatched to any gene: 2. The CDR3 spans 14 residues. Germline V lookup: CDR1 LNHDA, CDR2 SQIVND (reference sequence). This CDR3 reads CASSTGTGNSPLHF. In DNA form, the CDR3 reads TGTGCCAGTAGTACCGGGACAGGGAATTCACCCCTCCACTTT.

The chain carries TRBV12-3 or TRBV12-4 and TRBJ1-1, with no clear D. Trimming pared 2 bases from V and 4 bases from J, leaving 8 bases between. There are 13 residues in the CDR3. The CDR3 sequence: CASSLRHSTEAFF. The CDR3 DNA follows: TGTGCCAGCAGTTTACGACACTCCACTGAAGCTTTCTTT.

V usage is TRBV5-1 and J usage is TRBJ1-2; D might be TRBD1 (5 bases). CDR3 length equals 14 residues. The ends were cut back, 4 bases at V and 3 bases at J, with 13 bases in the middle. The germline CDR1 and CDR2 sequences are SGHRS and YFSETQ. In nucleotides, the CDR3 is TGCGCCAGCAGCCCCACGGGGGACTACTATGGCTACACCTTC. Its translation: CASSPTGDYYGYTF.

The chain uses TRBV11-3 and TRBJ2-2; the match to TRBD2 covers 8 bases. Germline assignment: CDR1 SGHNT and CDR2 YENEEA. J lost 5 bases, V lost 5 bases, and 4 bases had no gene match. The CDR3 is made up of 14 amino acids. The CDR3 DNA sequence: TGTGCCAGCAGCCCGGGACTAGTTACCGGGGAGCTGTTTTTT. Residues: CASSPGLVTGELFF.

The chain couples TRBV4-2 to TRBJ1-1; tentatively, D is TRBD1 (5 bases). Trimming took off 1 base at V and 0 bases at J, with 9 bases between the two ends. The CDR3 covers 15 residues. Germline CDR1 LGHNA, CDR2 YNFKEQ. CDR3 sequence reads: CASSQGQSMNTEAFF. The DNA for the CDR3 is TGTGCCAGCAGCCAAGGACAGTCCATGAACACTGAAGCTTTCTTT.

The gene calls are TRBV5-8 and TRBJ2-7; 7 bases fit TRBD1. CDR1 and CDR2 (germline): SGHTS, YDEGEE. CDR3 length: 16 residues. J gave up 4 bases and V 4 bases, and 14 bases lay outside the gene matches. The CDR3 loop reads CASSLGPPGRGYEQYF. CDR3 coding DNA: TGTGCCAGCAGCCTGGGGCCCCCCGGCAGGGGGTACGAGCAGTACTTC.

This rearrangement joins TRBV5-4 to TRBJ1-4; tentatively, D is TRBD1 (5 bases). This CDR3 spans 15 amino acids. With 4 bases removed from V and 5 bases from J, the gap between germline ends came to 15 bases. From germline, CDR1 is SGHNT and CDR2 YYREEE (reference sequence). CDR3: CASSLDPGRNEKLFF. The CDR3 DNA is TGTGCCAGCAGCCTTGACCCAGGGCGGAATGAAAAACTGTTTTTT.

The chain combines TRBV11-3 with TRBJ1-1; 7 bases align to TRBD1. Germline values: CDR1 SGHNT, CDR2 YENEEA. CDR3 length: 15 residues. After removal of 2 bases from V and 5 bases from J, the junction contained 8 bases not matched to a gene. The CDR3 DNA is TGTGCCAGCAGCTTAACAAACAGGGGTGGTACTGAAGCTTTCTTT. Protein: CASSLTNRGGTEAFF.

The chain combines TRBV7-8 with TRBJ2-2; possible D gene TRBD1, 7 bases. V lost 1 base and J lost 5, with 11 bases in between. This CDR3 spans 15 amino acids. In germline, CDR1 is SGHVS, CDR2 FQNEAQ. The CDR3 coding sequence is TGTGCCAGCAGCTTAGGCAGGGGGAGGACCGGGGAGCTGTTTTTT. Protein product: CASSLGRGRTGELFF.

The chain combines TRBV30 with TRBJ2-2, with D possibly being TRBD1 (6 bases). Trimming removed 0 bases from V and 6 bases from J, with 14 bases in between. CDR1 and CDR2 (germline): GTSNPN, SVGIG (reference sequence). The CDR3 loop spans 15 amino acids. In DNA, the CDR3 is TGTGCCTGGAGTGTAAGGCAGGGGCCCCCCGGGGAGCTGTTTTTT. Its protein product is CAWSVRQGPPGELFF.

The chain combines TRBV5-6 with TRBJ2-7; the match to TRBD2 covers 11 bases. V gave up 0 bases and J gave up 3 bases; unmatched junction bases: 8. Germline V gives CDR1 SGHDT, CDR2 YYEEEE. The CDR3 has 17 residues. CDR3 bases: TGTGCCAGCAGCTTGGCTCTAGCGGGGGGTCCCATCTACGAGCAGTACTTC. It is translated as CASSLALAGGPIYEQYF.

The V and J genes are TRBV5-4 and TRBJ2-7, with D perhaps TRBD1 (5 bases). Germline CDR1 SGHNT, CDR2 YYREEE (reference sequence). V lost 6 bases and J lost 2, with 12 bases in between. This CDR3 comprises 13 residues. The CDR3 reads CASTSTGTYEQYF. In DNA, the CDR3 is TGTGCCAGCACCTCAACAGGAACCTACGAGCAGTACTTC.

The chain is built from TRBV5-6 and TRBJ1-2, with 9 bases aligning to TRBD1. The ends lost 4 bases at V and 3 bases at J; junction bases unmatched: 1. The CDR3 spans 13 residues. Germline CDR1 reads SGHDT; CDR2 reads YYEEEE. CDR3 nucleotide sequence: TGTGCCAGCAGCCGGGACAGGGACTATGGCTACACCTTC. This codes for CASSRDRDYGYTF.

The genes are TRBV7-9 and TRBJ2-7, with 9 nucleotides matching TRBD1. Germline V gene lookup returns CDR1 SEHNR and CDR2 FQNEAQ (reference sequence). CDR3 length: 15 amino acids. V dropped 1 base and J dropped 2; count of bases not matched to a gene: 3. In DNA, the CDR3 is TGTGCCAGCAGCTTAGTAGGACAGGGGCCCTACGAGCAGTACTTC. Its protein is CASSLVGQGPYEQYF.

The CDR3 spells CASSSTGGDEQFF. The CDR3 DNA follows: TGTGCCAGCAGTAGTACAGGGGGCGATGAGCAGTTCTTC. The chain has TRBV27 and TRBJ2-1, with 9 nucleotides matching TRBD1. Germline loops: CDR1 MNHEY, CDR2 SMNVEV (reference sequence). The CDR3 has 13 amino acids. Unmatched junction bases numbered 4, after V lost 5 bases and J lost 8 bases.

This clone was recorded only once. The rearrangement links TRBV7-9 to TRBJ2-7; maybe TRBD1 (5 bases). Germline CDR1 and CDR2: SEHNR and FQNEAQ (reference sequence). CDR3 length equals 15 residues. Trimming stripped 1 base from V and 5 bases from J, with 15 bases between. The CDR3 sequence: CASSLGGREIDEQYF. CDR3 DNA: TGTGCCAGCAGCTTAGGAGGCAGGGAAATCGACGAGCAGTACTTC.

The chain links TRBV24-1 to TRBJ2-2; no definite D call. CDR1 is KGHDR, CDR2 SFDVKD, per germline. Trimming removed 3 bases at V and 0 bases at J, with 10 bases between. This CDR3 is built from 16 residues. CDR3 sequence (DNA): TGTGCCACCAGTGATCCCTCGGGTTCGAACACCGGGGAGCTGTTTTTT. Protein: CATSDPSGSNTGELFF.

This chain uses TRBV19 with TRBJ2-7; 10 bases map to TRBD1. CDR1 is LNHDA, CDR2 SQIVND, per germline (reference sequence). The CDR3 sequence is 15 residues long. With V trimmed by 1 base and J by 4 bases, 4 bases remained unmatched. The CDR3 DNA sequence: TGTGCCAGTAGTATAGGGGGACAGGGGATTTACGAGCAGTACTTC. Translated, it gives CASSIGGQGIYEQYF.

This chain links TRBV9 with TRBJ2-3; no clear D. CDR1 is SGDLS, CDR2 YYNGEE, per germline. The CDR3 totals 18 residues. V gave up 3 bases and J gave up 1 base, with 21 bases separating them. For the CDR3, the DNA is TGTGCCAGCAGCGCCCGACTGACGAAAGCATTCGGCACAGATACGCAGTATTTT. Residues: CASSARLTKAFGTDTQYF.

This chain joins TRBV9 and TRBJ1-1; 7 bases agree with TRBD1. Germline-derived CDR1 and CDR2 are SGDLS and YYNGEE. The CDR3 is 13 residues long. Losses at the gene ends were 3 bases for V and 6 bases for J; bases not matched to a gene: 5. The CDR3 coding sequence is TGTGCCAGCAGCGGGAGACAGGGCCCTGAAGCTTTCTTT. It encodes CASSGRQGPEAFF.

The chain employs TRBV18 and TRBJ2-5; D may be TRBD2 (6 bases). The ends were cut back, 1 base at V and 3 bases at J, with 6 bases in the middle. Germline CDR1 is KGHSH and CDR2 is LQKENI. The CDR3 is 13 amino acids. DNA for the CDR3: TGTGCCAGCTCACCACGGAGGGAAGAGACCCAGTACTTC. Translation gives CASSPRREETQYF.

The chain links TRBV7-2 to TRBJ2-7, with a possible D match to TRBD1 (6 bases). CDR1 SGHTA and CDR2 FQGNSA come from the germline V gene. Trimming removed 1 base from V and 7 bases from J, with 11 bases in between. The CDR3 runs to 13 residues. DNA for the CDR3: TGTGCCAGCAGCTTAGGACAGGTGGGGGAGCAGTACTTC. This gives the protein CASSLGQVGEQYF.

This rearrangement joins TRBV30 to TRBJ1-4, with D possibly being TRBD1 (6 bases). Trimming removed 3 bases at V and 6 bases at J, with 29 bases between. The CDR3 consists of 19 residues. Looked up from germline, CDR1 is GTSNPN and CDR2 is SVGIG (reference sequence). In nucleotides, the CDR3 is TGTGCCTGGAGCCCTAACAGGGTGACAGGCACAGGGATAGATGAAAAACTGTTTTTT. This encodes CAWSPNRVTGTGIDEKLFF.

This chain connects TRBV10-2 to TRBJ2-1; D is unclear. The CDR3 spans 16 residues. Germline CDR1 reads WSHSY; CDR2 reads SAAADI. Trimming removed 2 bases from V and 9 bases from J, with 20 bases in between. This CDR3 reads CASSERILLVPGEQFF. The CDR3 DNA reads TGCGCCAGCAGTGAGAGAATTCTCCTAGTCCCTGGTGAGCAGTTCTTC.

The J gene is TRBJ1-5, the V gene TRBV19, with D tentatively TRBD1 (5 bases). The germline gives CDR1 LNHDA, CDR2 SQIVND (reference sequence). This CDR3 is 16 amino acids long. V gave up 4 bases and J gave up 0 bases, with 13 bases separating them. The CDR3 spells CASSTVGDYSNQPQHF. CDR3 DNA: TGTGCCAGTAGTACAGTTGGGGACTATAGCAATCAGCCCCAGCATTTT.

V and J are TRBV16 and TRBJ2-7; 10 bases fit TRBD1. J lost 7 bases, V lost 4 bases, and 7 bases had no gene match. This CDR3 has 14 residues. Germline loops: CDR1 KGHSY, CDR2 FQNENV. The chain's CDR3 is CASSRQGADSEQYF. CDR3 coding DNA: TGTGCCAGCAGCCGACAGGGGGCGGATAGTGAGCAGTACTTC. The variable domain in full, with the rest retrieved from reference TRBV16 and TRBJ2-7, is GEEVAQTPKHLVRGEGQKAKLYCAPIKGHSYVFWYQQVLKNEFKFLISFQNENVFDETGMPKERFSAKCLPNSPCSLEIQATKLEDSAVYFCASSRQGADSEQYFGPGTRLTVT.

The chain couples TRBV3-1 (or the pseudogene TRBV3-2) to TRBJ2-1, with D maybe TRBD1 (5 bases). The CDR3 has 15 residues. Germline CDR1 is LGHDT and CDR2 is YNNKEL (reference sequence). Trimming stripped 1 base from V and 7 bases from J, with 14 bases between. CDR3 nucleotide sequence: TGTGCCAGCAGCCAAGGTTTCCAGGGCCGAAATGAGCAGTTCTTC. Translation: CASSQGFQGRNEQFF.